The rows below give T cell receptor beta chains drawn from one sample of a study of naive and memory T cell subsets. TCRdb processed the UMI-ligation and nested PCR reads anew with MiXCR; each CDR3 protein has one entry. The data contain some 80,000 distinct CDR3 sequences, about 9.9% of them singletons. Sequencing was carried out using naive CD8+ T cells from blood. These receptors originate from a human donor in good health. CDR3s include the opening cysteine and the closing phenylalanine or tryptophan. D genes are given only for firm matches. A clone size is listed for some rows: how often the clone was seen (once, few, many), or a class if it is expanded.

size	V	J	D	DNA	CDR3
few	TRBV3-1	TRBJ2-7	-	TGTGCCAGCAGCCAAGTTTTTTGGGAACCTCCGTACGAGCAGTACTTC	CASSQVFWEPPYEQYF
many	TRBV5-1	TRBJ2-7	-	TGCGCCAGCAGCTTGTTTGGGATTCCCTACGAGCAGTACTTC	CASSLFGIPYEQYF
-	TRBV28	TRBJ2-1	-	TGTGCCAGCAGCCTAAACGCCTACAATGAGCAGTTCTTC	CASSLNAYNEQFF
-	TRBV7-9	TRBJ2-3	TRBD1	TGTGCCAGCAGCTCGCCGGACAGGCCGGATACGCAGTATTTT	CASSSPDRPDTQYF
few	TRBV10-2	TRBJ2-5	-	TGCGCCAGCAGTAACTCCCAGGCCCCCCAAGAGACCCAGTACTTC	CASSNSQAPQETQYF
many	TRBV4-3	TRBJ2-2	TRBD2	TGCGCCAGCGGGGAGGGGCTAAACACCGGGGAGCTGTTTTTT	CASGEGLNTGELFF
few	TRBV19	TRBJ2-7	TRBD2	TGTGCCAGTAGTCCGGGACTAGCGGGGGACTACTACGAGCAGTACTTC	CASSPGLAGDYYEQYF
-	TRBV6-5	TRBJ2-5	-	TGTGCCAGCAGTACGGACCAAGAGACCCAGTACTTC	CASSTDQETQYF
many	TRBV28	TRBJ2-7	TRBD1	TGTGCCAGCAGTTTAGTGGTCTTTGGGACAGGGGGTTCCTACGAGCAGTACTTC	CASSLVVFGTGGSYEQYF
-	TRBV4-1	TRBJ2-1	-	TGCGCCAGCAGCCAAGATTGGGGATCCAATGAGCAGTTCTTC	CASSQDWGSNEQFF
-	TRBV11-1	TRBJ1-1	TRBD1	TGTGCCAGCAGCTCTTACAGGGGGCTTGGGACTGAAGCTTTCTTT	CASSSYRGLGTEAFF
few	TRBV29-1	TRBJ2-3	-	TGCAGCGTTGCAGGGTTGCAGGGCACAGATACGCAGTATTTT	CSVAGLQGTDTQYF
-	TRBV4-3	TRBJ1-1	-	TGCGCCAGCAGCCAAGTGAGGGCGGCCGGGTACACTGAAGCTTTCTTT	CASSQVRAAGYTEAFF
few	TRBV5-8	TRBJ1-1	-	TGTGCCAGCAGCCTAGGCCGCACGGCGGGCACTGAAGCTTTCTTT	CASSLGRTAGTEAFF
few	TRBV9	TRBJ1-1	-	TGTGCCAGCAGCGTAGGAGATCCTATGAACACTGAAGCTTTCTTT	CASSVGDPMNTEAFF
few	TRBV27	TRBJ2-7	-	TGTGCCAGCAGTTTGAACCAAGGTCGGGAGCAGTACTTC	CASSLNQGREQYF
-	TRBV6-6	TRBJ2-1	-	TGTGCCAGCAGTTACCTAATCTCAAGAGACAATGAGCAGTTCTTC	CASSYLISRDNEQFF
many	TRBV5-6	TRBJ2-5	TRBD2	TGTGCCAGCACCGAAGGCCCAGCGGGAGGTGGTGAGACCCAGTACTTC	CASTEGPAGGGETQYF
many	TRBV27	TRBJ2-1	TRBD2	TGTGCCAGCAGTTTGGGTAGCGGGAGCTCCTACAATGAGCAGTTCTTC	CASSLGSGSSYNEQFF
-	TRBV18	TRBJ2-3	-	TGTGCCAGCTCACCAATGTATGGCACAGATACGCAGTATTTT	CASSPMYGTDTQYF
many	TRBV27	TRBJ2-7	TRBD2	TGTGCCAGCAGTTTATCTAAAGCGGGAGTTCTCTTCGAGCAGTACTTC	CASSLSKAGVLFEQYF
many	TRBV27	TRBJ2-1	-	TGTGCCAGCAGTTTATTTCCAGGGAACTACAATGAGCAGTTCTTC	CASSLFPGNYNEQFF
many	TRBV5-5	TRBJ2-7	-	TGTGCCAGCAGCTTGAACGTTTTTAGACAGGAGGCCTACGAGCAGTACTTC	CASSLNVFRQEAYEQYF
many	TRBV19	TRBJ2-7	TRBD1	TGTGCCAGTAGCCCGACAGGGGGGACCTACGAGCAGTACTTC	CASSPTGGTYEQYF
-	TRBV7-9	TRBJ2-5	-	TGTGCCAGCAGCCCCGCCACGGGGGAGGAGACCCAGTACTTC	CASSPATGEETQYF
few	TRBV5-8	TRBJ2-3	-	TGTGCCAGCAGCTTGAAGACGCATTATAGCACAGATACGCAGTATTTT	CASSLKTHYSTDTQYF
-	TRBV11-2	TRBJ2-7	TRBD1	TGTGCCAGCAAAACCGGGACAGGGGGCTACGAGCAGTACTTC	CASKTGTGGYEQYF